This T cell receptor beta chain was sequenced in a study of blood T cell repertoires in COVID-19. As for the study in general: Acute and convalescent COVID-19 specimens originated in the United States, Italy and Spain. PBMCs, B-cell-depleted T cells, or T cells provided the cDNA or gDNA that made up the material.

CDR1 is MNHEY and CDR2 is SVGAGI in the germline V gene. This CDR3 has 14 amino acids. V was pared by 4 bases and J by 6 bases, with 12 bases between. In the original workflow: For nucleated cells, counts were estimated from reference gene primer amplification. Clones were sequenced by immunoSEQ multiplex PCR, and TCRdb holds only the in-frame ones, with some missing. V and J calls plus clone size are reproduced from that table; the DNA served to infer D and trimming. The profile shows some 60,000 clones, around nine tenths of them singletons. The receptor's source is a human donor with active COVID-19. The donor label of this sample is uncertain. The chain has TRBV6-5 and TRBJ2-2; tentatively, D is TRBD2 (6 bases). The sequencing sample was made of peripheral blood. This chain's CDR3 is CASSSGVRPGELFF. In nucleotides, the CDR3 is TGTGCCAGCAGTTCGGGGGTTAGGCCCGGGGAGCTGTTTTTT.